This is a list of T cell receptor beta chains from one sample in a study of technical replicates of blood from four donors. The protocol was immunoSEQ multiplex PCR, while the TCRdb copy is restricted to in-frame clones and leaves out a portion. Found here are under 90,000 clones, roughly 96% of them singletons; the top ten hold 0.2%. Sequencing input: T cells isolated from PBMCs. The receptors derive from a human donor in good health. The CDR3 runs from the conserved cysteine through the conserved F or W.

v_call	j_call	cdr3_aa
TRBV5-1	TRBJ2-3	CASTQGFLSTDTQYF
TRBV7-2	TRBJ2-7	CASSSGHLAEQYF
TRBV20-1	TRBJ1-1	CSAEEDTEAFF
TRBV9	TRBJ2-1	CASSGPGTSGGGLDNEQFF
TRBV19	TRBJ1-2	CASSLDRGSGIANYGYTF
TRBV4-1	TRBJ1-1	CASSHLTEAFF
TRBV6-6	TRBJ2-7	CASRPGQGTYEQYF
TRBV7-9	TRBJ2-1	CASSLAGRLAGAEQFF
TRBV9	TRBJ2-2	CASSPLGGNTGELFF
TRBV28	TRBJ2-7	CASSSSSWEATYEQYF
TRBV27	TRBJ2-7	CASSLGPGTATYEQYF
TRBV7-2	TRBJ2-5	CASSPRARAGSVETQYF
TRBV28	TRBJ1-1	CASSLEGEAFF
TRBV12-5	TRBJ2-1	CASGLGLAVYDEQFF
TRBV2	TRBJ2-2	CASMREGTGELFF
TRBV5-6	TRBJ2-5	CASSPPWQGTETQYF
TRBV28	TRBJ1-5	CASSLGGGNQPQHF
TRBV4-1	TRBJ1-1	CASADLLTGSSEAFF
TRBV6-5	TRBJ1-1	CASFQAPRNTEAFF
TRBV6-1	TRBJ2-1	CASSQMRRGNEQFF
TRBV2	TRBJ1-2	CARGDTNYGYTF
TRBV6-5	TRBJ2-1	CASRSKRLSYNEQFF
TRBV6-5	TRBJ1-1	CASSYSQGLNTEAFF
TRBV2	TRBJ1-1	CASSAFDRNTEAFF
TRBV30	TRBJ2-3	CAWSVGLAAEDTQYF
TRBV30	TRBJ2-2	CAWSGGITGELFF
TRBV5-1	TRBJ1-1	CASSWGTPSEAFF
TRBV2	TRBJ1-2	CATLAGARVYGYTF
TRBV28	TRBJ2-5	CASSTGGGEETQYF
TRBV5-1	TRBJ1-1	CASSTQGARTEAFF
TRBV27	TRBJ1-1	CASSVTGGYNTEAFF
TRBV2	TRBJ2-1	CASSRTTLKNEQFF
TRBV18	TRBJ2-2	CASSPPPRGGELFF
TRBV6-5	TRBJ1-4	CASSYHSATNEKLFF
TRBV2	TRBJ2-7	CASRSSGGNYEQYF
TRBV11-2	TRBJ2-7	CASSTTSGSYEQYF
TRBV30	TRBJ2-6	CAWSVLAGRSGANVLTF
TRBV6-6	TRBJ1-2	CASSLYQGNDYGYTF
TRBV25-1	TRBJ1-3	CASSEYPGQGLSGNTIYF
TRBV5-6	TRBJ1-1	CASSPTGQGVRGEAFF